The source of this T cell receptor (beta chain) is a study of high-grade serous ovarian cancer treatment subgroups. On this clone itself: Its specificity is not known.

Libraries were prepared by immunoSEQ multiplex PCR; TCRdb keeps only in-frame clonotypes and omits some of them. The sample comprises thousands of clones, 60% to 85% of which are singletons, and roughly 6.3% rests with the top ten. The tumor samples were collected prior to definitive surgery or chemotherapy. Study-wide results and caveats: Tumors within one patient showed repertoire similarity of roughly 0.1 to 0.79. TCR clonal relatedness correlated positively with neoantigen level. Bulk tumor TCR sequencing gave no spatial information. CDR1 and CDR2 were left unanalyzed; analyses focused on CDR3.

CDR1 SQVTM and CDR2 ANQGSEA come from the germline V gene. Between the trimmed V and J ends, which lost 1 base and 5 bases, there was a span of 8 bases. This CDR3 has 13 amino acids. This clonotype originated in a human donor with high-grade serous ovarian cancer. The sequenced material came from tumor tissue. This chain links TRBV29-1 with TRBJ1-4, with D possibly TRBD1 on 6 matching bases. The CDR3 DNA sequence: TGCAGCGTTGAAGGCAGGGGCAATGAAAAACTGTTTTTT. Translating gives CSVEGRGNEKLFF.